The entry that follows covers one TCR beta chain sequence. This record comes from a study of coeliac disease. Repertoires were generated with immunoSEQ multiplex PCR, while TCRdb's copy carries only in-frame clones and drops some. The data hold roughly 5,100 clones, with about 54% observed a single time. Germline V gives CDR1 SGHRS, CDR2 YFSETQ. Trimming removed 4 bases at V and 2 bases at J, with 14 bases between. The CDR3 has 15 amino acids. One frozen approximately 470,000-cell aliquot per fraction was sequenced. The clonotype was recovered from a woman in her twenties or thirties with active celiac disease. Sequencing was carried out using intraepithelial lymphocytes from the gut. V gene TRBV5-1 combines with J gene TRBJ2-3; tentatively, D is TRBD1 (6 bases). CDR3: CASSLRDTYTDTQYF. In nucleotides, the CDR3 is TGCGCCAGCAGCCTTAGGGACACTTACACAGATACGCAGTATTTT.